Shown below are 12 T cell receptor beta chains from a single sample sequenced in a study of T-cell memory formation after mild COVID-19. One entry per CDR3 protein, called by TCRdb with MiXCR from the 5' RACE reads. The sample records fewer than 700,000 distinct CDR3 sequences, less than 25% being singletons. The sample comprised PBMCs or a T cell subset sorted from them (not recorded which). The receptor set was obtained from an adult woman who had mild COVID-19 (a few samples of this study predate the infection). Cell type and time point are not known.

This clonotype was counted only a few times. This chain links TRBV7-2 with TRBJ2-3; D perhaps matches TRBD2 (6 bases). The CDR3 has 15 residues. V lost 1 base and J lost 6, with 14 bases in between. Germline V gene sequence: CDR1 SGHTA, CDR2 FQGNSA. The CDR3 DNA sequence: TGTGCCAGCAGCTTAGACGGCGGGAATGCCGATACGCAGTATTTT. This sequence encodes CASSLDGGNADTQYF.

The chain carries TRBV20-1 and TRBJ1-5, with D possibly matching TRBD1 (5 bases). The CDR3 contains 14 residues. V lost 3 bases and J 5 bases, leaving 14 bases between the germline ends. Germline V gene lookup returns CDR1 DFQATT and CDR2 SNEGSKA (reference sequence). CDR3 protein: CSASVGEEYQPQHF. Here the CDR3 DNA reads TGCAGTGCTAGTGTGGGGGAAGAATATCAGCCCCAGCATTTT.

The chain uses TRBV6-2 or TRBV6-3 and TRBJ2-3; 9 bases map to TRBD2. Germline V gives CDR1 MNHEY, CDR2 SVGEGT. The CDR3 is 15 residues long. The V segment lost 4 bases and the J segment 5 bases; nucleotides outside the gene matches: 7. CDR3 residues: CASSSHSGRRDTQYF. As DNA, the CDR3 is TGTGCCAGCAGTTCACATAGCGGGAGAAGAGATACGCAGTATTTT.

This chain connects TRBV11-3 to TRBJ2-1; 9 nucleotides line up with TRBD1. J gave up 8 bases and V 4 bases, and 6 bases lay outside the gene matches. CDR3 length equals 14 residues. CDR1 and CDR2 (germline): SGHNT, YENEEA. The CDR3 loop reads CASSSGTGFYEQFF. CDR3 bases: TGTGCCAGCAGCTCCGGGACAGGGTTCTATGAGCAGTTCTTC.

In its sample, this clonotype was seen many times. The CDR3 sequence: CASSPGTGNYEQYF. The CDR3 bases are TGTGCCAGCAGCCCCGGGACAGGGAACTACGAGCAGTACTTC. The V gene is TRBV5-4, the J gene TRBJ2-7; 9 bases are a match to TRBD1. This CDR3 has 14 amino acids. CDR1 and CDR2 from the germline V gene are SGHNT and YYREEE (reference sequence). V gave up 4 bases and J gave up 3 bases; unmatched junction bases: 5.

The chain has TRBV12-3 or TRBV12-4 and TRBJ2-1; 11 nucleotides agree with TRBD2. V lost 5 bases and J lost 5; bases outside the gene matches: 8. There are 16 residues in the CDR3. The CDR3 reads CASSLRTSGSHNEQFF. Here the CDR3 DNA reads TGTGCCAGCAGTCTAAGGACTAGCGGGTCCCACAATGAGCAGTTCTTC.

The chain joins TRBV19 to TRBJ1-4; D is uncertain. V dropped 3 bases and J dropped 3 bases, with 8 bases sitting between them. Germline V CDR1 and CDR2: LNHDA, SQIVND (reference sequence). This CDR3 comprises 14 residues. CDR3 sequence: CASSIVAANEKLFF. The CDR3 coding sequence is TGTGCCAGTAGTATTGTGGCGGCTAATGAAAAACTGTTTTTT.

The chain uses TRBV2 and TRBJ1-2, with a possible D match to TRBD1 (6 bases). Germline assignment: CDR1 SNHLY and CDR2 FYNNEI. V was shortened by 0 bases and J by 4 bases, with 12 bases between the two germline ends. The CDR3 length is 15 residues. The CDR3 DNA reads as TGTGCCAGCAGTGAAGCAAGGGGAGGGGGCTATGGCTACACCTTC. Protein product: CASSEARGGGYGYTF.

The chain is built from TRBV24-1 and TRBJ2-3; D is possibly TRBD1 or TRBD2 (5 bases each). The V end lost 4 bases, the J end lost 4 bases, and 20 bases lay between the germline ends. This CDR3 has 17 amino acids. Germline CDR1 and CDR2: KGHDR and SFDVKD. In DNA form, the CDR3 reads TGTGCCACCAGTGACTATACCGGGACCCCACCCGCAGATACGCAGTATTTT. It translates to CATSDYTGTPPADTQYF.

This clonotype appeared many times. The chain combines TRBV4-2 with TRBJ2-5; the D is unclear. This CDR3 has 12 amino acids. Germline assignment: CDR1 LGHNA and CDR2 YNFKEQ. V was shortened by 1 base and J by 2 bases, with 2 bases between the two germline ends. For the CDR3, the DNA is TGTGCCAGCAGCCAAGCTCAAGAGACCCAGTACTTC. Protein sequence: CASSQAQETQYF.

This sequence joins TRBV14 and TRBJ2-7, with unresolved D. CDR3 length: 15 amino acids. V was clipped by 0 bases and J by 3 bases, with 12 bases between them. The V gene's germline CDR1 is SGHDN and CDR2 FVKESK. The CDR3 DNA reads TGTGCCAGCAGCCAAGATCGCGTAGTAATCTACGAGCAGTACTTC. Translated, it gives CASSQDRVVIYEQYF.

A few counts support this clonotype. The rearrangement uses TRBV9 and TRBJ1-3; D is uncertain. In germline, CDR1 is SGDLS, CDR2 YYNGEE. V lost 3 bases, J lost 6 bases, and 10 bases lay in between. CDR3 length equals 13 residues. CDR3 DNA: TGTGCCAGCAGCGCCTCACGAGAAAACACCATATATTTT. Translated, it gives CASSASRENTIYF.